This entry lists 2 T cell receptor beta chains sequenced from one sample in a study of radiotherapy plus CTLA-4 blockade in lung cancer (dated by TCRdb to 2017 to 2018). Libraries came from the immunoSEQ multiplex PCR assay. Not all clones reach the TCRdb copy of this immuneACCESS table, which keeps in-frame sequences only. Checked studies attribute under half of the gap to unresolved V genes and leave the rest unexplained. For this sample the table gives more than 12,000 clones, of which 70% to 85% were detected only once. In total, the top ten clones hold 46% of the sample. This specimen consisted of peripheral blood, obtained from a patient treated with radiotherapy plus ipilimumab. All receptors derive from a human donor with non-small cell lung cancer whose response to radiotherapy plus ipilimumab could not be evaluated.

The chain uses TRBV7-9 and TRBJ1-4, with D unclear. V was clipped by 5 bases and J by 8 bases, with 15 bases between them. This CDR3 contains 14 residues. Germline V gene lookup returns CDR1 SEHNR and CDR2 FQNEAQ (reference sequence). The DNA for the CDR3 is TGTGCCAGCAGCCGGAGTTACAACGACGAAAAACTGTTTTTT. Protein sequence: CASSRSYNDEKLFF. Drawing the rest from reference TRBV7-9 and TRBJ1-4, the complete variable domain is DTGVSQNPRHKITKRGQNVTFRCDPISEHNRLYWYRQTLGQGPEFLTYFQNEAQLEKSRLLSDRFSAERPKGSFSTLEIQRTEQGDSAMYLCASSRSYNDEKLFFGSGTQLSVL.

This clone was observed a few times. The CDR3 DNA reads as TGCGCCAGCAGCTTGTACCAGGGCAGCAACTATGGCTACACCTTC. Its translation is CASSLYQGSNYGYTF. This chain joins TRBV5-1 and TRBJ1-2, with D maybe TRBD1 (5 bases). Germline CDR1 and CDR2: SGHRS and YFSETQ. Trimming cost V 1 base and J 2 bases, with 12 bases left between them. This CDR3 has 15 amino acids. Supplemented by reference TRBV5-1 and TRBJ1-2, the full variable domain reads KAGVTQTPRYLIKTRGQQVTLSCSPISGHRSVSWYQQTPGQGLQFLFEYFSETQRNKGNFPGRFSGRQFSNSRSEMNVSTLELGDSALYLCASSLYQGSNYGYTFGSGTRLTVV.